These 19 T cell receptor beta chains were all obtained from the same sample, sequenced in a study of blood T cell repertoires in COVID-19. The repertoire was sequenced with immunoSEQ multiplex PCR; TCRdb's copy has only in-frame clones and lacks some. The sample shows some 150,000 clones, over 65% of them seen only once. Material: PBMCs or T cells enriched from blood (not recorded which). The receptors here all came from a woman aged 50 to 60 who had recovered from COVID-19.

CDR3 in amino acids: CAISRGIGYGYTF. As DNA, the CDR3 is TGTGCCATCTCCAGGGGGATCGGCTATGGCTACACCTTC. The chain uses TRBV24-1 and TRBJ1-2; TRBD1 matches 7 bases. The length of the CDR3 is 13 residues. Germline V lookup: CDR1 KGHDR, CDR2 SFDVKD. V dropped 11 bases and J dropped 4; count of bases not matched to a gene: 9.

V gene TRBV4-3 combines with J gene TRBJ1-1, with D uncertain. V was pared by 3 bases and J by 7 bases, with 18 bases between. Germline V lookup: CDR1 LGHNA, CDR2 YSLEER. The CDR3 sequence is 15 residues long. CDR3: CASSQNPGRGGEAFF. CDR3 coding DNA: TGCGCCAGCAGCCAGAATCCGGGGAGAGGTGGTGAAGCTTTCTTT.

The chain carries TRBV28 and TRBJ1-2; possible D gene TRBD1, 5 bases. The CDR3 extends over 15 amino acids. The germline V and J ends were trimmed by 4 bases and 8 bases, with 20 bases remaining between them. From germline, CDR1 is MDHEN and CDR2 SYDVKM. The CDR3 region is CASSSGEGRWWGYTF. CDR3 nucleotide sequence: TGTGCCAGCAGTTCGGGGGAGGGCAGGTGGTGGGGCTACACCTTC.

This chain joins TRBV6-2 or TRBV6-3 and TRBJ1-2; D unclear. Trimming removed 2 bases from V and 2 bases from J, with 9 bases in between. This CDR3 has 14 residues. Germline-derived CDR1 and CDR2 are MNHEY and SVGEGT. The CDR3 DNA is TGTGCCAGCAGTTACGCCGAGGGCAACTATGGCTACACCTTC. Protein sequence: CASSYAEGNYGYTF.

V and J are TRBV27 and TRBJ1-5, with D perhaps TRBD1 (5 bases). The V gene lost 6 bases and the J gene lost 1 base, with 13 bases spanning the gap. This CDR3 has 15 amino acids. Germline CDR1 MNHEY, CDR2 SMNVEV (reference sequence). CDR3 in amino acids: CASSGAGFSNQPQHF. CDR3 DNA sequence: TGTGCCAGCAGCGGGGCGGGATTCAGCAATCAGCCCCAGCATTTT.

The chain employs TRBV29-1 and TRBJ2-5, with 12 bases that match TRBD1. After removal of 5 bases from V and 3 bases from J, the junction contained 4 bases not matched to a gene. The CDR3 is 14 residues long. Germline CDR1 is SQVTM and CDR2 is ANQGSEA. The CDR3 DNA reads as TGCAGCGTTCTTGGGACAGGGGGCGAAGAGACCCAGTACTTC. Amino acids: CSVLGTGGEETQYF.

The rearrangement joins TRBV5-4 to TRBJ2-7; 9 bases agree with TRBD1. CDR1 and CDR2 (germline): SGHNT, YYREEE (reference sequence). V was clipped by 4 bases and J by 4 bases; unmatched bases: 3. The CDR3 spans 13 residues. The CDR3 region has the DNA TGTGCCAGCAGCACAGGGGGCAGGTACGAGCAGTACGTC. Translated: CASSTGGRYEQYV.

The chain carries TRBV6-5 and TRBJ2-7; 11 bases fit TRBD1. CDR1 is MNHEY and CDR2 is SVGAGI in the germline V gene. The ends lost 6 bases at V and 4 bases at J; junction bases unmatched: 2. This CDR3 is built from 13 residues. The CDR3 spells CASRGDRGYEQYV. The CDR3 DNA reads TGTGCCAGCAGGGGGGACAGGGGGTACGAGCAGTACGTC.

V usage is TRBV7-2 and J usage is TRBJ1-1; D not certain. This CDR3 comprises 13 residues. Germline V gene lookup returns CDR1 SGHTA and CDR2 FQGNSA. The V gene lost 4 bases and the J gene lost 7 bases, with 13 bases spanning the gap. The CDR3 sequence is CASSSRADGEAFF. The CDR3 nucleotides are TGTGCCAGCAGCTCGAGGGCGGACGGTGAAGCTTTCTTT.

The table lists this clone with a count of one. The gene calls are TRBV27 and TRBJ2-7; 7 nucleotides agree with TRBD1. V lost 4 bases and J lost 3; bases outside the gene matches: 6. The germline CDR1 and CDR2 sequences are MNHEY and SMNVEV (reference sequence). The CDR3 is made up of 14 amino acids. The CDR3 DNA reads TGTGCCAGCAGTTCCGGGACAGCCATCTACGAGCAGTACGTC. This encodes CASSSGTAIYEQYV.

This chain connects TRBV5-6 to TRBJ2-1; D remains ambiguous. CDR1 SGHDT and CDR2 YYEEEE come from the germline V gene. The CDR3 is made up of 13 amino acids. Trimming took 1 base from V and 4 from J, leaving 6 bases between them. The CDR3 region has the DNA TGTGCCAGCAGCTTGCCACATTACAATGAGCAGTTCTTC. Translation: CASSLPHYNEQFF.

J is TRBJ1-1 and V is TRBV7-9, with no clear D. The CDR3 runs 14 residues. The V and J ends lost 4 bases and 0 bases respectively, with 9 bases between them. Germline V CDR1 and CDR2: SEHNR, FQNEAQ (reference sequence). CDR3 DNA: TGTGCCAGCAGCTCTCTGGACTTGAACACTGAAGCTTTCTTT. Protein product: CASSSLDLNTEAFF.

This chain connects TRBV6-5 to TRBJ1-2; TRBD1 aligns across 8 bases. The CDR3 is 16 residues long. The germline V gene has CDR1 MNHEY and CDR2 SVGAGI. V lost 0 bases to trimming and J lost 0 bases; unmatched junction nucleotides: 3. CDR3 DNA: TGTGCCAGCAGTTACTCCCAGACAGGGGCTAACTATGGCTACACCTTC. Amino acid sequence: CASSYSQTGANYGYTF.

The CDR3 reads CASSQPGQGSTEAFF. The CDR3 bases are TGTGCCAGCAGTCAACCGGGACAGGGATCCACTGAAGCTTTCTTT. The chain has TRBV27 and TRBJ1-1, with 9 bases identical to TRBD1. Germline-derived CDR1 and CDR2 are MNHEY and SMNVEV (reference sequence). The CDR3 runs 15 residues. With 5 bases clipped from V and 4 bases from J, the junction kept 8 bases outside the gene matches.

J is TRBJ2-1 and V is TRBV7-7; tentative D call: TRBD2 (5 bases). Trimming left V 5 bases short and J 10 bases short, with 12 bases between. Germline V gene lookup returns CDR1 SSHAT and CDR2 FNYEAQ (reference sequence). There are 12 residues in the CDR3. CDR3 sequence (DNA): TGTGCCAGCAGCCAGGTGGGGAGAGAGCAGTTCTTC. Translating gives CASSQVGREQFF.

J is TRBJ1-6 and V is TRBV4-2; the D gene is possibly TRBD1 (5 bases). CDR3 size: 17 residues. CDR1 is LGHNA and CDR2 is YNFKEQ in the germline V gene. The germline V and J ends were trimmed by 5 bases and 9 bases, with 23 bases remaining between them. The CDR3, as DNA: TGTGCCAGCAGCGCGTCTGAGTCTGGGGGAGCGGGTTCACCCCTCCACTTT. Its protein product is CASSASESGGAGSPLHF.

The chain recombines TRBV29-1 with TRBJ2-1; 8 nucleotides agree with TRBD2. The trim removed 6 bases at V and 2 bases at J, leaving 9 bases unmatched. Germline loops: CDR1 SQVTM, CDR2 ANQGSEA. The CDR3 has 15 residues. The CDR3 nucleotides read TGCAGCGTACCCGGGGGACTAGATCCCTACAATGAGCAGTTCTTC. It encodes CSVPGGLDPYNEQFF.

The V call is TRBV6-5, the J call TRBJ1-4, with D tentatively TRBD1 (6 bases). Germline lookup yields CDR1 MNHEY and CDR2 SVGAGI. Trimming removed 7 bases from V and 5 bases from J, with 14 bases in between. The CDR3 spans 14 residues. The CDR3 reads CASMGAGVNEKLFF. In DNA, the CDR3 is TGTGCCAGCATGGGGGCAGGGGTCAATGAAAAACTGTTTTTT.

V gene TRBV5-1 combines with J gene TRBJ2-3, with D possibly TRBD2 on 5 matching bases. V was clipped by 0 bases and J by 1 base, with 12 bases between them. The CDR3 loop spans 16 amino acids. Germline V gives CDR1 SGHRS, CDR2 YFSETQ. CDR3 residues: CASSLGAGGGTDTQYF. The CDR3 nucleotides are TGCGCCAGCAGCTTGGGTGCCGGAGGCGGCACAGATACGCAGTATTTT.